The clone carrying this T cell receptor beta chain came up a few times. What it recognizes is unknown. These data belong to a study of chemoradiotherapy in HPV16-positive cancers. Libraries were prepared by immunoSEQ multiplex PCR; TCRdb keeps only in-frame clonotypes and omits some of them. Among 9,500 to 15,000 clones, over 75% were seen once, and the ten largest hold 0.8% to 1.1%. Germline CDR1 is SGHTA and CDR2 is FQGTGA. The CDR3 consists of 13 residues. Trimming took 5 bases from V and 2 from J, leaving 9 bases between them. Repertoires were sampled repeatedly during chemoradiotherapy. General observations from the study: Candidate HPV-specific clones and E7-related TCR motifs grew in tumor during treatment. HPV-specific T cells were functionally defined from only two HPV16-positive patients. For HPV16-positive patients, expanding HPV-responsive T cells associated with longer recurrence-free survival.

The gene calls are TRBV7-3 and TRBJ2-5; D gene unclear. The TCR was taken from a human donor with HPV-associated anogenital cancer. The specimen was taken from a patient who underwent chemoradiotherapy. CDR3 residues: CASSSSPQETQYF. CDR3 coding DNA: TGTGCCAGCAGCAGTTCCCCTCAAGAGACCCAGTACTTC.